The sequence of this T cell receptor beta chain was determined in a study of T cell responses to AZD1222 COVID-19 vaccine. The repertoire was sequenced with immunoSEQ multiplex PCR; TCRdb's copy has only in-frame clones and lacks some. This sample carries fewer than 80,000 clones, 79% of them seen once, and the ten largest clones take roughly 21%. Germline V gene data show CDR1 as SNHLY and CDR2 as FYNNEI. Trimming removed 4 bases from V and 0 bases from J; junction bases left unmatched: 12. The CDR3 length is 19 residues. In its sample, this clone was seen once. Its target is unknown. Study-level results: Repertoire samples came only from after the peak T cell response. Donors, mostly white British, included more females; clonal diversity was possibly underestimated. Baseline serology detected seropositivity in only a handful of AZD1222 recipients. Within unmutated variant regions lay the reported targets of nearly half of spike-specific TCRs.

The specimen was peripheral blood, collected on day 0 of MenACWY control vaccination. J is TRBJ2-3 and V is TRBV2; the match to TRBD2 covers 11 bases. The TCR sequence derives from an adult in good health. CDR3 residues: CASSVTGTSGFTSTDTQYF. The CDR3 DNA reads as TGTGCCAGCAGTGTCACGGGGACTAGCGGTTTCACTAGCACAGATACGCAGTATTTT.